This TCR beta chain was sequenced for a study of identical twins. TCRdb re-called the 5' RACE reads with MiXCR, one entry per CDR3 protein. The table records 300,000 or so distinct CDR3 sequences, roughly 9% of them present only once. With respect to this clonotype: Its antigen remains unidentified.

CDR1 and CDR2 (germline): MDHEN, SYDVKM. V was pared by 6 bases and J by 6 bases, with 14 bases of the junction left unmatched. CDR3 length equals 15 residues. Overall study results and limits: Analyses of zero insertions could be partly confounded by invariant MAIT and iNKT cells.

These data were also filed under a second study, of yellow fever vaccine responses in identical twins. That investigation notes: Twins' vaccine T cell response reportedly gave the appearance of partial convergence and partial personalization.

This TCR came from a woman aged 18-30 years in good health. The chain links TRBV28 to TRBJ2-7; 7 bases match TRBD2. Specimen: CD8+ T cells sorted from blood. CDR3 coding DNA: TGTGCCAGCAGCCTAGGGTTGGCGGGAGAATCCGAGCAGTACTTC. Translating it yields CASSLGLAGESEQYF.